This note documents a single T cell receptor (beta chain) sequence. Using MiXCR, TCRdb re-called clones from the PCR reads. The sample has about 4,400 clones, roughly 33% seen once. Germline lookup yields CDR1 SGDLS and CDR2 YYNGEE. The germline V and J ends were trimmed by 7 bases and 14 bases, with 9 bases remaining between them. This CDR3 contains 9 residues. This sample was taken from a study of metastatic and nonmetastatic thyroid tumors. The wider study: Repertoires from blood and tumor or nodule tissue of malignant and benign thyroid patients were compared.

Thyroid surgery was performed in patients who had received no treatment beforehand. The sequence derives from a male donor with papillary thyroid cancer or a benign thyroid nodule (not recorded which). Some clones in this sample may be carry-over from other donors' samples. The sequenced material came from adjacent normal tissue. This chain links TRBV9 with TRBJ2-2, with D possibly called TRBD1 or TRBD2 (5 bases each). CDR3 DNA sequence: TGTGCCAGCGGGGGTGGACTGTTTTTT. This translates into CASGGGLFF.